The clone carrying this T cell receptor (beta chain) was detected only a few times. Its antigen is unknown. The assay was immunoSEQ multiplex PCR, and TCRdb's table has in-frame clones only and misses some. The sample gives about 18,000 clones, 59% of which show up once; roughly a third is in the top ten. The CDR3 is 16 residues long. V lost 1 base, J lost 5 bases, and 8 bases stayed unmatched. Per the germline V gene, CDR1 is LGHNA and CDR2 is YNFKEQ. This sample was taken from a study of radiation and T cells in renal cell carcinoma. The treatment is: treatment-naive control, cytoreductive nephrectomy. The patient's renal cell carcinoma had clear cell pathology. Regarding the study as a whole: In nephrectomy-only tumors, top 100 clonotypes averaged approximately 45%, versus approximately 50% irradiated.

This receptor was taken from a man aged 45-65 years with renal cell carcinoma. The genes are TRBV4-2 and TRBJ2-1; 7 bases match TRBD1. The source was tumor tissue, collected from a patient whose treatment was nephrectomy without radiotherapy. For the CDR3, the DNA is TGTGCCAGCAGCCAAGGGGACAGCGAGACCGACAATGAGCAGTTCTTC. This gives the protein CASSQGDSETDNEQFF.